These T cell receptor beta chains were read from a single sample in a study of T cell repertoires in cytomegalovirus infection. In TCRdb, the reads were re-called with MiXCR into one record per CDR3 protein. Of a few hundred thousand distinct CDR3 sequences listed, 35% to 50% were seen once; the top ten hold 40% to 60%. Their antigens remain unidentified. Source: cultured PBMCs, taken from culture after CMV antigen stimulation. The origin of the receptors is a human donor in good health (CMV status not recorded). Some clones in this sample may be carry-over from other donors' samples. CDR3s include the opening cysteine and the closing phenylalanine or tryptophan. The order of the fields is D gene, clone size, J gene, V gene, CDR3 protein, CDR3 DNA. A D gene is named only where the DNA matches it firmly. Clone sizes are given selectively: once, few, many, or a class where the clone is expanded.

>TRBD2|-|TRBJ2-5|TRBV19
CASKSGLAGEETQYF
TGTGCCAGTAAGTCGGGACTAGCGGGAGAAGAGACCCAGTACTTC
>-|-|TRBJ2-5|TRBV6-8
CASSPQHGLQETQYF
TGTGCCAGCAGCCCGCAACACGGCCTGCAAGAGACCCAGTACTTC
>-|few|TRBJ2-3|TRBV28
CASSLSLGGTDTQYF
TGTGCCAGCAGTTTGTCCCTCGGAGGCACAGATACGCAGTATTTT
>-|few|TRBJ2-7|TRBV11-2
CASSKKLGGEQYF
TGTGCCAGCAGCAAGAAATTGGGAGGCGAGCAGTACTTC
>-|few|TRBJ2-7|TRBV2
CASSGRVSYEQYF
TGTGCCAGCAGTGGGAGGGTCTCCTACGAGCAGTACTTC
>-|-|TRBJ2-5|TRBV2
CASSGVETQYF
TGTGCCAGCAGTGGAGTGGAGACCCAGTACTTC
>TRBD2|few|TRBJ2-1|TRBV20-1
CSARVGLRLAGVNEQFF
TGCAGTGCTAGAGTTGGTCTTCGACTAGCGGGAGTTAATGAGCAGTTCTTC
>TRBD1|-|TRBJ2-7|TRBV27
CASSFRTGTYEQYF
TGTGCCAGCAGTTTCCGGACAGGGACCTACGAGCAGTACTTC
>TRBD1|few|TRBJ1-6|TRBV19
CASTQGGNSPLHF
TGTGCCAGTACACAGGGGGGGAATTCACCCCTCCACTTT
>-|few|TRBJ1-1|TRBV6-5
CASSYSRLSLNTEAFF
TGTGCCAGCAGTTACTCGAGGCTCAGCTTGAACACTGAAGCTTTCTTT
>-|-|TRBJ1-1|TRBV10-3
CAISGSNTEAFF
TGTGCCATCAGTGGGAGCAACACTGAAGCTTTCTTT
>-|few|TRBJ2-7|TRBV15
CATSRRGGAYEQYF
TGTGCCACCAGCAGACGAGGGGGAGCCTACGAGCAGTACTTC
>-|-|TRBJ2-3|TRBV7-6
CASSSNPRGSSTDTQYF
TGTGCCAGCAGCTCCAACCCCCGGGGCTCTAGCACAGATACGCAGTATTTT
>TRBD2|many|TRBJ2-7|TRBV7-2
CASDGLAGDEQYF
TGTGCCAGCGACGGACTAGCGGGAGACGAGCAGTACTTC
>-|few|TRBJ2-7|TRBV19
CASSIRDTYEQYF
TGTGCCAGTAGTATAAGAGATACCTACGAGCAGTACTTC
>TRBD1|-|TRBJ1-2|TRBV7-2
CASSFGDRENAGYTF
TGTGCCAGCAGCTTTGGGGACAGGGAGAATGCTGGCTACACCTTC
>-|-|TRBJ1-2|TRBV7-2
CASSLGLRTNYGYTF
TGTGCCAGCAGCTTAGGCCTACGCACTAACTATGGCTACACCTTC
>-|few|TRBJ1-5|TRBV7-8
CASSPRVWGEDQPQHF
TGTGCCAGCAGCCCCCGGGTTTGGGGGGAGGATCAGCCCCAGCATTTT
>-|-|TRBJ2-1|TRBV19
CASSIDRGHEQFF
TGTGCCAGTAGTATAGATCGTGGGCATGAGCAGTTCTTC
>TRBD1|-|TRBJ2-6|TRBV7-8
CASSLTRDRFFSGANVLTF
TGTGCCAGCAGCCTAACCCGGGACAGGTTCTTCTCTGGGGCCAACGTCCTGACTTTC
>TRBD2|few|TRBJ2-2|TRBV12-3/TRBV12-4
CASSHRVGLLAGGPGGELFF
TGTGCCAGCAGTCACCGAGTGGGCCTCCTAGCGGGGGGGCCAGGCGGGGAGCTGTTTTTT
>-|few|TRBJ2-7|TRBV6-5
CASSYSNVPKTEQYF
TGTGCCAGCAGTTACTCGAACGTCCCCAAAACAGAGCAGTACTTC
>TRBD2|-|TRBJ2-6|TRBV12-3/TRBV12-4
CASSRLAGANVLTF
TGTGCCAGCAGCCGACTAGCAGGGGCCAACGTCCTGACTTTC
>-|few|TRBJ1-5|TRBV20-1
CSARRGGGNQPQHF
TGCAGTGCTAGGAGGGGCGGGGGCAATCAGCCCCAGCATTTT
>-|-|TRBJ1-2|TRBV27
CASSQGNGYTF
TGTGCCAGCAGTCAGGGTAATGGCTACACCTTC
>TRBD2|few|TRBJ2-5|TRBV11-2
CASSLVGRGDQETQYF
TGTGCCAGCAGCTTAGTTGGGCGGGGGGACCAAGAGACCCAGTACTTC
>-|few|TRBJ2-7|TRBV6-2/TRBV6-3
CASSRRGPYEQYF
TGTGCCAGCAGTCGCAGGGGACCTTACGAGCAGTACTTC
>TRBD2|-|TRBJ2-1|TRBV2
CASSEGLAAYNEQFF
TGTGCCAGCAGTGAGGGGCTAGCGGCCTACAATGAGCAGTTCTTC
>-|-|TRBJ2-2|TRBV5-6
CASSSLQGTGELFF
TGTGCCAGCAGCTCTTTACAGGGTACCGGGGAGCTGTTTTTT
>TRBD2|-|TRBJ2-1|TRBV2
CASRGGEQFF
TGTGCCAGCCGGGGGGGTGAGCAGTTCTTC
>TRBD2|-|TRBJ2-1|TRBV28
CASRPTSGHNEQFF
TGTGCCAGCAGACCTACTAGCGGGCACAATGAGCAGTTCTTC
>TRBD1|-|TRBJ2-4|TRBV12-3/TRBV12-4
CASSYDRDMNIQYF
TGTGCCAGCAGCTACGACAGGGACATGAACATTCAGTACTTC
>-|few|TRBJ2-3|TRBV2
CASSEGLGDTQYF
TGTGCCAGCAGTGAAGGTCTGGGAGATACGCAGTATTTT
>TRBD2|few|TRBJ2-5|TRBV7-2
CASSPRLAGAQETQYF
TGTGCCAGCAGCCCGAGACTAGCGGGGGCGCAAGAGACCCAGTACTTC
>-|-|TRBJ1-1|TRBV20-1
CSARPPNTEAFF
TGCAGTGCTAGACCCCCGAACACTGAAGCTTTCTTT
>TRBD2|many|TRBJ2-1|TRBV7-2
CASSRLAGYNEQFF
TGTGCCAGCAGCCGACTAGCGGGATACAATGAGCAGTTCTTC
>TRBD1|-|TRBJ1-2|TRBV6-8
CASIPSPGTDYGYTF
TGTGCCAGCATCCCATCCCCGGGGACAGACTATGGCTACACCTTC
>-|-|TRBJ1-5|TRBV12-3/TRBV12-4
CASSFSLEGRGNQPQHF
TGTGCCAGCAGTTTTAGTTTAGAGGGCCGGGGCAATCAGCCCCAGCATTTT
>TRBD1|few|TRBJ2-6|TRBV10-3
CAIQWDREVGANVLTF
TGTGCCATTCAATGGGACAGGGAAGTTGGGGCCAACGTCCTGACTTTC
>TRBD1|few|TRBJ1-6|TRBV5-4
CASSPGQGAYNSPLHF
TGTGCCAGCAGCCCAGGACAGGGGGCCTATAATTCACCCCTCCACTTT
>TRBD2|few|TRBJ2-1|TRBV10-3
CATGLAGTYNEQFF
TGTGCCACCGGACTAGCGGGAACTTACAATGAGCAGTTCTTC
>-|-|TRBJ1-5|TRBV7-2
CASSLVGTPNQPQHF
TGTGCCAGCAGCTTAGTTGGGACACCCAATCAGCCCCAGCATTTT
>TRBD1|few|TRBJ2-3|TRBV7-6
CASSHPPGAGGRADTQYF
TGTGCCAGCAGCCACCCCCCCGGGGCAGGGGGCAGGGCAGATACGCAGTATTTT
>-|many|TRBJ1-4|TRBV7-2
CASGGRVNEKLFF
TGTGCCAGCGGCGGGCGGGTTAATGAAAAACTGTTTTTT
>-|few|TRBJ2-2|TRBV12-3/TRBV12-4
CASSVSNTGELFF
TGTGCCAGCAGTGTGTCGAACACCGGGGAGCTGTTTTTT
>TRBD1|-|TRBJ1-1|TRBV18
CASSLQGGVQIPFF
TGTGCCAGCTCACTGCAAGGGGGCGTCCAGATCCCTTTCTTT
>-|-|TRBJ2-1|TRBV11-2
CASNVDRLHNEQFF
TGTGCCAGCAACGTGGACAGACTCCACAATGAGCAGTTCTTC
>-|-|TRBJ1-5|TRBV4-1
CASSLSQGQGNQPQHF
TGTGCCAGCAGCCTTTCCCAGGGGCAGGGCAATCAGCCCCAGCATTTT
>-|few|TRBJ1-1|TRBV7-2
CASSPPNERRTEAFF
TGTGCCAGCAGCCCCCCAAACGAACGGAGGACTGAAGCTTTCTTT